This T cell receptor (beta chain) was observed in a study of T cell responses to AZD1222 COVID-19 vaccine. Study-wide background: Analysis merged second doses at about 4 or about 12 weeks.

For this clone: Antigen: not known.

This table comes from immunoSEQ multiplex PCR, and its TCRdb copy is limited to in-frame clones, with some not included. The repertoire holds more than 95,000 clones, with about 89% as singletons. Trimming removed 1 base from V and 1 base from J, with 8 bases in between. The CDR3 runs to 15 residues. Germline-derived CDR1 and CDR2 are LNHNV and YYDKDF (reference sequence). Study outcomes and limitations: Sampling that yielded the repertoires occurred only after the peak T cell response.

Sequences were derived from peripheral blood, sampled on day 0 of AZD1222 vaccination. The chain employs TRBV15 and TRBJ1-5; D unresolved. The clonotype was recovered from an adult in good health. CDR3 in amino acids: CATSRVRRSNQPQHF. The CDR3 region has the DNA TGTGCCACCAGCAGAGTCAGGAGAAGCAATCAGCCCCAGCATTTT.